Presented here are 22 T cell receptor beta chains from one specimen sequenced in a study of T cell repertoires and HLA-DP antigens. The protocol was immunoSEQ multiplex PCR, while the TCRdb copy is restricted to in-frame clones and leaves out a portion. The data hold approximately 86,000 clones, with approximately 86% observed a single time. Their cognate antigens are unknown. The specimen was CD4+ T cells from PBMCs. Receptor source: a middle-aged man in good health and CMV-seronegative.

CDR3 bases: TGTGCCAGCAGTGAAGCAGGGGGCACAGATACGCAGTATTTT. Translating it yields CASSEAGGTDTQYF. V usage is TRBV6-1 and J usage is TRBJ2-3, with D possibly being TRBD1 (5 bases). Looked up from germline, CDR1 is MNHNS and CDR2 is SASEGT. This CDR3 is built from 14 residues. Trimming pared 0 bases from V and 1 base from J, leaving 5 bases between.

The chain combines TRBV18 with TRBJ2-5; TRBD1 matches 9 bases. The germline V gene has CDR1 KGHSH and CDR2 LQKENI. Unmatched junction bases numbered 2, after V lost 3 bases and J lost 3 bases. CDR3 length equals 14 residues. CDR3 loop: CASSPGTGKETQYF. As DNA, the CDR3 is TGTGCCAGCTCACCGGGGACAGGGAAAGAGACCCAGTACTTC.

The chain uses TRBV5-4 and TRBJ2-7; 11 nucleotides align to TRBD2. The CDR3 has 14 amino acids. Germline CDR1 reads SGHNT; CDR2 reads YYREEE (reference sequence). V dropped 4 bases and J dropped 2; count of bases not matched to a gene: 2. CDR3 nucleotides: TGTGCCAGCAGCGTTAGCGGGAGGGCCTACGAGCAGTACTTC. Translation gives CASSVSGRAYEQYF. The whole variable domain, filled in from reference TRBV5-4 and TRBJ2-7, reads ETGVTQSPTHLIKTRGQQVTLRCSSQSGHNTVSWYQQALGQGPQFIFQYYREEENGRGNFPPRFSGLQFPNYSSELNVNALELDDSALYLCASSVSGRAYEQYFGPGTRLTVT.

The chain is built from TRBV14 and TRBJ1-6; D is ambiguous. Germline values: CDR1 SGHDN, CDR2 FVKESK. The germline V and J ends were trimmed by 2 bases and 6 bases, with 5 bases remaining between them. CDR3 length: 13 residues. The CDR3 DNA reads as TGTGCCAGCAGCCAACGGACTAATTCACCCCTCCACTTT. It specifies CASSQRTNSPLHF.

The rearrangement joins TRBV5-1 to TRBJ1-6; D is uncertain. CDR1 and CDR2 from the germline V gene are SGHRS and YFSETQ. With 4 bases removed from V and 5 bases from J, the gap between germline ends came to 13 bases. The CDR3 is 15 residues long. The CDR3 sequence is CASSLDRANNSPLHF. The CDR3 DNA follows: TGCGCCAGCAGCCTGGACCGGGCCAATAATTCACCCCTCCACTTT.

The DNA for the CDR3 is TGTGCCAGCAGCTCAGAGGATAATTCACCCCTCCACTTT. Translating it yields CASSSEDNSPLHF. The chain carries TRBV11-1 and TRBJ1-6, with D uncertain. Germline CDR1 and CDR2: SGHAT and FQDESV (reference sequence). This CDR3 is built from 13 residues. Between the trimmed V and J ends, which lost 4 bases and 5 bases, there was a span of 6 bases. Full variable domain (missing parts from reference TRBV11-1 and TRBJ1-6): EAEVAQSPRYKITEKSQAVAFWCDPISGHATLYWYRQILGQGPELLVQFQDESVVDDSQLPKDRFSAERLKGVDSTLKIQPAELGDSAMYLCASSSEDNSPLHFGNGTRLTVT.

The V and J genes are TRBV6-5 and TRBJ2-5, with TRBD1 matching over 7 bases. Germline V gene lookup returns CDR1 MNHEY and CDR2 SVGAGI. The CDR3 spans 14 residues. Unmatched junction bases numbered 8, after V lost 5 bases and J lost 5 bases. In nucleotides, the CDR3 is TGTGCCAGCAGTCAGGGACAGATACTCGAGACCCAGTACTTC. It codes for CASSQGQILETQYF.

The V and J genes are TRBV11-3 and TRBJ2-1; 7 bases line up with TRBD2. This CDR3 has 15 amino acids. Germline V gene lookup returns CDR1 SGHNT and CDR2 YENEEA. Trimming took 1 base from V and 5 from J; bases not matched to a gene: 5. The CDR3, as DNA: TGTGCCAGCAGCTTAGGCGGGAGCGGTAACAATGAGCAGTTCTTC. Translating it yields CASSLGGSGNNEQFF. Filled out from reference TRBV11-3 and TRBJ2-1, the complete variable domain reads EAGVVQSPRYKIIEKKQPVAFWCNPISGHNTLYWYLQNLGQGPELLIRYENEEAVDDSQLPKDRFSAERLKGVDSTLKIQPAELGDSAVYLCASSLGGSGNNEQFFGPGTRLTVL.

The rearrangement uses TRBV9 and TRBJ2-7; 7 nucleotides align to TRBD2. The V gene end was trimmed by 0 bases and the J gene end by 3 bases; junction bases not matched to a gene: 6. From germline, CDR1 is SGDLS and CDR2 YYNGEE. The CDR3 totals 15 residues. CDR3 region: CASSVAGGLVYEQYF. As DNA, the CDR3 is TGTGCCAGCAGCGTAGCCGGGGGGTTAGTCTACGAGCAGTACTTC.

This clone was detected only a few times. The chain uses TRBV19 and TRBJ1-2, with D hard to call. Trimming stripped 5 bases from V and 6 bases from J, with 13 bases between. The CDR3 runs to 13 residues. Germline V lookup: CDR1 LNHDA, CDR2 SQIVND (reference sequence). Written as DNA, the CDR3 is TGTGCCAGTAGTGCAAATCCAGTCGATGGCTACACCTTC. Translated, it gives CASSANPVDGYTF.

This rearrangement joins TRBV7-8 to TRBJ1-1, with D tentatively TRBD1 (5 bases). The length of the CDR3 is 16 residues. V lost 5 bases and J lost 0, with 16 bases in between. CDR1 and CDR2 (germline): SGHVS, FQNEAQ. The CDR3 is CASSPLGAELNTEAFF. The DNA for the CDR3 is TGTGCCAGCAGCCCCCTAGGGGCGGAGTTGAACACTGAAGCTTTCTTT.

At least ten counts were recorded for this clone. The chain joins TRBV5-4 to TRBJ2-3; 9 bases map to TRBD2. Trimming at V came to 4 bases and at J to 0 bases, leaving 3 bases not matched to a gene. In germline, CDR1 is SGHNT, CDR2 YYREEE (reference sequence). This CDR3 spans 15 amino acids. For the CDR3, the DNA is TGTGCCAGCAGCCAAACTAGCGGGAGCACAGATACGCAGTATTTT. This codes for CASSQTSGSTDTQYF.

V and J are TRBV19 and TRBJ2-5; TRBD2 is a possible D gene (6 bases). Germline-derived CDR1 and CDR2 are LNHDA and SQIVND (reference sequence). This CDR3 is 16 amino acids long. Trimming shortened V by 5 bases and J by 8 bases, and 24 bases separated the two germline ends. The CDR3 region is CASSLAGRRLEGTQYF. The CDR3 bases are TGTGCCAGTAGTTTAGCTGGTCGGAGACTAGAGGGTACCCAGTACTTC.

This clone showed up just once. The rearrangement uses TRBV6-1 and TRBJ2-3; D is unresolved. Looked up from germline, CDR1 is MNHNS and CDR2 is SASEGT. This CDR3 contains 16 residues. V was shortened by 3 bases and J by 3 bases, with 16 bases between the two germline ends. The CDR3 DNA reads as TGTGCCAGCAGTGAGAAGCGCGCCGGCTCGACAGATACGCAGTATTTT. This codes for CASSEKRAGSTDTQYF.

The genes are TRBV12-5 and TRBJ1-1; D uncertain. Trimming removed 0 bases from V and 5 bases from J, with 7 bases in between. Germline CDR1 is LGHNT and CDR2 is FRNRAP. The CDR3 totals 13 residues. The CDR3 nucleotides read TGTGCTAGTGGTTTGGTGGGATGGACTGAAGCTTTCTTT. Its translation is CASGLVGWTEAFF.

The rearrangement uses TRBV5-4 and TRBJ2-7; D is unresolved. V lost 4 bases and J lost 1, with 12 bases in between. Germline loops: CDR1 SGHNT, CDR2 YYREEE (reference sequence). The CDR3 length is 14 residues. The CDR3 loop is CASSLPTLSYEQYF. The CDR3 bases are TGTGCCAGCAGCCTCCCGACCCTGTCCTACGAGCAGTACTTC.

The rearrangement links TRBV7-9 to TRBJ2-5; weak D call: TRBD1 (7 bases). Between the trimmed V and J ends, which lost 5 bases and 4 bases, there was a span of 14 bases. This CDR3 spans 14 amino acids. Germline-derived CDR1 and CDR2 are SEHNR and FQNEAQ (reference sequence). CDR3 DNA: TGTGCCAGCAGCCCCAGACAGGGAGGAGAGACCCAGTACTTC. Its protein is CASSPRQGGETQYF.

The CDR3 sequence is CASTRDWMNNEQFF. In DNA form, the CDR3 reads TGTGCCAGCACCCGGGACTGGATGAACAATGAGCAGTTCTTC. The rearrangement uses TRBV2 and TRBJ2-1, with D possibly matching TRBD2 (6 bases). Germline V lookup: CDR1 SNHLY, CDR2 FYNNEI. The CDR3 is 14 amino acids. Trimming pared 7 bases from V and 5 bases from J, leaving 15 bases between. The entire variable domain, with the rest obtained from reference TRBV2 and TRBJ2-1, is as follows: EPEVTQTPSHQVTQMGQEVILRCVPISNHLYFYWYRQILGQKVEFLVSFYNNEISEKSEIFDDQFSVERPDGSNFTLKIRSTKLEDSAMYFCASTRDWMNNEQFFGPGTRLTVL.

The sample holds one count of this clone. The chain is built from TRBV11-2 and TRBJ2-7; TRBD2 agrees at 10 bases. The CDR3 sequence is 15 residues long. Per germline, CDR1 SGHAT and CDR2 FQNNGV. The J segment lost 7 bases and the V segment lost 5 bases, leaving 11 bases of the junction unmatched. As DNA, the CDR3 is TGTGCCAGCAGCCCTGGGCCTAGCGGGAGAAGGGAGCAGTACTTC. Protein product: CASSPGPSGRREQYF.

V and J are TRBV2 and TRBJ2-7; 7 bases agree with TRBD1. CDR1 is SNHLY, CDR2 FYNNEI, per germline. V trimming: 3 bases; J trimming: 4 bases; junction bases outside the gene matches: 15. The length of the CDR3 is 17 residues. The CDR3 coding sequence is TGTGCCAGCAGTGATTCAACCCTCGGACAGGTTAGATACGAGCAGTACTTC. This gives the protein CASSDSTLGQVRYEQYF.

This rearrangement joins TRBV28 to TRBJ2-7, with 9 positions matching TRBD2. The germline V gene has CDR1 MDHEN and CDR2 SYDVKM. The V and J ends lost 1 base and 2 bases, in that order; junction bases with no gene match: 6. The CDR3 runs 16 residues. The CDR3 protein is CASSLSGGGGTYEQYF. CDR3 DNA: TGTGCCAGCAGTTTATCTGGCGGGGGGGGAACCTACGAGCAGTACTTC.

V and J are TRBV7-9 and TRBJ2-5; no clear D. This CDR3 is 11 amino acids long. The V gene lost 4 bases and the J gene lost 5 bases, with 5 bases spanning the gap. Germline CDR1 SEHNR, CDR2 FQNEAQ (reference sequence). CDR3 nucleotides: TGTGCCAGCAGCTCTCGGGAGACCCAGTACTTC. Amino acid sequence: CASSSRETQYF.